What follows is one T cell receptor (beta chain) and its context. This sample also contains other DNA sequences that code for the same CDR3. The data derive from a study of beta chain features in type 1 diabetes. Expressed TCRB transcripts were sequenced because the isolated RNA had all been reverse transcribed beforehand. Sequencing used immunoSEQ multiplex PCR; TCRdb keeps in-frame clones, though not all of them. Here the sample spans about 900,000 clones, roughly a sixth being singletons. Germline V CDR1 and CDR2: MNHEY, SVGAGI. The CDR3 consists of 14 residues. With 5 bases removed from V and 5 bases from J, the gap between germline ends came to 12 bases.

Sequenced sample: naive CD4+ T cells from blood. The source is a woman younger than 30 in good health. The chain carries TRBV6-5 and TRBJ2-2, with D perhaps TRBD2 (5 bases). CDR3 bases: TGTGCCAGCAGTCCGCTGGGCGGGACCGGGGAGCTGTTTTTT. Encoded protein: CASSPLGGTGELFF.